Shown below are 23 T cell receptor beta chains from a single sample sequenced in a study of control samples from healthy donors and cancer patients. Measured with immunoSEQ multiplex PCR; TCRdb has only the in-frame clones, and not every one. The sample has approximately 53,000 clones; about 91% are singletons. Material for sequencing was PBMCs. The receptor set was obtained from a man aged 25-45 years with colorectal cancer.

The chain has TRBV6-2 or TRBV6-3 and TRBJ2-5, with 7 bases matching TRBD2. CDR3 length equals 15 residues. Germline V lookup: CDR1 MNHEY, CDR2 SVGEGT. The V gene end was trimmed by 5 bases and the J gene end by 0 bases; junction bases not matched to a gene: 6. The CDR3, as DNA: TGTGCCAGCAGTACCAGGGACTACTACCAAGAGACCCAGTACTTC. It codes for CASSTRDYYQETQYF.

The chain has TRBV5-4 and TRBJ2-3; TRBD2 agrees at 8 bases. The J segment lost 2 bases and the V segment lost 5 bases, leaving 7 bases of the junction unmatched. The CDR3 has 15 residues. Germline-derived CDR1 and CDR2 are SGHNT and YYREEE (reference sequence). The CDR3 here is CASRTAGGLTDTQYF. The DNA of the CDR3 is TGTGCCAGCAGAACCGCGGGGGGCCTCACAGATACGCAGTATTTT.

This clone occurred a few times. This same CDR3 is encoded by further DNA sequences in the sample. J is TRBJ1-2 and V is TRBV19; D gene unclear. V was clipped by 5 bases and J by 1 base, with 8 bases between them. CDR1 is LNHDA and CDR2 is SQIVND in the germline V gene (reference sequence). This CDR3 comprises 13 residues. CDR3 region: CASSARNNYGYTF. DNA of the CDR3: TGTGCCAGTAGTGCCAGGAATAACTATGGCTACACCTTC.

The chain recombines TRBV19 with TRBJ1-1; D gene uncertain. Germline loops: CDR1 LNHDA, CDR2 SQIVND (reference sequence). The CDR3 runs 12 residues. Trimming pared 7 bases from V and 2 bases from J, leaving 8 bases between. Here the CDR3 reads CASIFGNTEAFF. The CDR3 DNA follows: TGTGCCAGTATCTTTGGTAACACTGAAGCTTTCTTT.

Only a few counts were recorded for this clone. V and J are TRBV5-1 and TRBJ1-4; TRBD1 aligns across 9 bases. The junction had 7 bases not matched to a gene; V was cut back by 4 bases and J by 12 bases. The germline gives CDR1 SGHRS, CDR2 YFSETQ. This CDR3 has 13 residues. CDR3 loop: CASSVTRDRELFF. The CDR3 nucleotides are TGCGCCAGCAGCGTCACCAGGGACAGGGAACTGTTTTTT.

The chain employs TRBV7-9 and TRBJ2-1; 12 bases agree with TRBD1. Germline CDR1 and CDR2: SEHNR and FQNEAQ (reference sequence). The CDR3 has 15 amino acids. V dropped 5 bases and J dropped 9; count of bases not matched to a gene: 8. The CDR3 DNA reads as TGTGCCAGCAGCCGGGACAGGGGGCCGTGGGGTGAGCAGTTCTTC. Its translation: CASSRDRGPWGEQFF. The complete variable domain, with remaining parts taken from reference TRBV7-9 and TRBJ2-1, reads DTGVSQNPRHKITKRGQNVTFRCDPISEHNRLYWYRQTLGQGPEFLTYFQNEAQLEKSRLLSDRFSAERPKGSFSTLEIQRTEQGDSAMYLCASSRDRGPWGEQFFGPGTRLTVL.

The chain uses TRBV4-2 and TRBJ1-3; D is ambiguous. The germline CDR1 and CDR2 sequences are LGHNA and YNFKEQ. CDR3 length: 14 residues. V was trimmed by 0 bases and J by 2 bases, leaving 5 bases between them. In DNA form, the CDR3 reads TGTGCCAGCAGCCAAGAGGTTCCTGGAAACACCATATATTTT. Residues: CASSQEVPGNTIYF.

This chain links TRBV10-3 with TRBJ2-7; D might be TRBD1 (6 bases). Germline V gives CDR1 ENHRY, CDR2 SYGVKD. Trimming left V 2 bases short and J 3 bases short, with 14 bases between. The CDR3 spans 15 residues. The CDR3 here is CAISEDRSEIYEQYF. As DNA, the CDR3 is TGTGCCATCAGTGAGGACAGGAGCGAAATCTACGAGCAGTACTTC.

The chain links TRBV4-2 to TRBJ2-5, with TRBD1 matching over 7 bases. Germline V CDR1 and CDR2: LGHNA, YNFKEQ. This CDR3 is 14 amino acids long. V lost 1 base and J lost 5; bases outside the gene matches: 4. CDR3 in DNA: TGTGCCAGCAGCCAAGTGGCAGGGGGTGAGACCCAGTACTTC. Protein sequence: CASSQVAGGETQYF.

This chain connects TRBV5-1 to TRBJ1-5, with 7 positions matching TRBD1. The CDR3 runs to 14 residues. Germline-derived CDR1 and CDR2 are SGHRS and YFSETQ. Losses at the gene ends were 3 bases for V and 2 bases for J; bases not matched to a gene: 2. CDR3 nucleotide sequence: TGCGCCAGCAGCTCAGGACAGGGCAATCAGCCCCAGCATTTT. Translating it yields CASSSGQGNQPQHF. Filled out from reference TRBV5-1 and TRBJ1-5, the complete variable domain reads KAGVTQTPRYLIKTRGQQVTLSCSPISGHRSVSWYQQTPGQGLQFLFEYFSETQRNKGNFPGRFSGRQFSNSRSEMNVSTLELGDSALYLCASSSGQGNQPQHFGDGTRLSIL.

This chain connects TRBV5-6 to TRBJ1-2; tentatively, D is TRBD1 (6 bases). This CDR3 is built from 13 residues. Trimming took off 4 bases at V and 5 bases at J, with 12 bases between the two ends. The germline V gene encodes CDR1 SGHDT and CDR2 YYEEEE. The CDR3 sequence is CASSETGPYGYTF. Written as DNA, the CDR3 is TGTGCCAGCAGCGAGACAGGCCCATATGGCTACACCTTC.

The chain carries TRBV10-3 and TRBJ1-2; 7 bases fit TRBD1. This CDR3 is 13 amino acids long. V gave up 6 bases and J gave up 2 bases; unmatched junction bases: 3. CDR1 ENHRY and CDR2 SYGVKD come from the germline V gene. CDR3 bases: TGTGCCATCAGCCCACAGGGGAACTATGGCTACACCTTC. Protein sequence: CAISPQGNYGYTF.

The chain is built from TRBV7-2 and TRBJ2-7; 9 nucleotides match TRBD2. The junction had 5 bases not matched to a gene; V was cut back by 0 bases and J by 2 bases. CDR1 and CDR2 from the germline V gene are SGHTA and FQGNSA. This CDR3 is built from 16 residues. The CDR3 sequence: CASSLASGGFPYEQYV. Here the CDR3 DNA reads TGTGCCAGCAGCTTAGCGAGCGGGGGGTTCCCCTACGAGCAGTACGTC.

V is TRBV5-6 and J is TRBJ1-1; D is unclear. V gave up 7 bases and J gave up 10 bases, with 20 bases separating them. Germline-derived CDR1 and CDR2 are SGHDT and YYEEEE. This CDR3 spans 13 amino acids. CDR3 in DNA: TGTGCCAGCTCACTGGAGCTGGGATCCCGAGCTTTCTTT. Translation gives CASSLELGSRAFF.

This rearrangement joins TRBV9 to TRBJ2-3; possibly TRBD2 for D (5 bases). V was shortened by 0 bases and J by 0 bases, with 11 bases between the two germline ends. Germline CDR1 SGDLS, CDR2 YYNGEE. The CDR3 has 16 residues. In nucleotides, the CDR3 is TGTGCCAGCAGCGTAGATGGACGGACTAGCACAGATACGCAGTATTTT. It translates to CASSVDGRTSTDTQYF.

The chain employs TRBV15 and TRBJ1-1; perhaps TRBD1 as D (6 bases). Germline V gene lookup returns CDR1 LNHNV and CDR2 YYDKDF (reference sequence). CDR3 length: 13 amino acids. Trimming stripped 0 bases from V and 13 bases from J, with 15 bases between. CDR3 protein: CATSRDLGDNGFF. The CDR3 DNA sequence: TGTGCCACCAGCAGAGATCTTGGGGACAACGGTTTCTTT.

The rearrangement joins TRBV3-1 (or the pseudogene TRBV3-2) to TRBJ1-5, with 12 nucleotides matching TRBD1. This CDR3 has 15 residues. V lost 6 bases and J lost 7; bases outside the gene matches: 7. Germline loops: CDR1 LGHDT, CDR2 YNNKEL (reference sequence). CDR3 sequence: CASRVGQGARQPQHF. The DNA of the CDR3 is TGTGCCAGCAGGGTGGGACAGGGGGCGCGGCAGCCCCAGCATTTT.

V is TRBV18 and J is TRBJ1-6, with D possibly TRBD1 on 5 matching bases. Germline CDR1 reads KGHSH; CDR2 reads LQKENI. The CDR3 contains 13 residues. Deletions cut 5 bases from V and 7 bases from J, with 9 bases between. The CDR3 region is CASSEAGNSPLHF. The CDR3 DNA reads TGTGCCAGCTCAGAGGCAGGGAATTCACCCCTCCACTTT.

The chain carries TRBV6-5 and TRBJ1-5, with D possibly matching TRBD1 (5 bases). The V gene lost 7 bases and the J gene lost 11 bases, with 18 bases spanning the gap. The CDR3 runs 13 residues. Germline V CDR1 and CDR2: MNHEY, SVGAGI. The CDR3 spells CASTPQGWETQHF. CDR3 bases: TGTGCCAGCACCCCCCAGGGTTGGGAGACCCAGCATTTT.

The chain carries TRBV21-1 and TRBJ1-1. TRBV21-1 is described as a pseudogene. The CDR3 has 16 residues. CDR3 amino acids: CASSKDSDHPRVLAFF. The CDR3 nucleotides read TGTGCCAGCAGCAAAGACTCGGACCACCCAAGGGTACTAGCTTTCTTT.

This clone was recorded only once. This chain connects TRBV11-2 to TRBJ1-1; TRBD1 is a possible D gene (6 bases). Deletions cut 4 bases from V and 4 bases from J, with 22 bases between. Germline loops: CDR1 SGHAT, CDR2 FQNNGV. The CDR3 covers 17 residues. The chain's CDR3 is CASSSDRFWGLGTEAFF. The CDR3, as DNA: TGTGCCAGCAGCTCCGACAGGTTTTGGGGATTGGGCACTGAAGCTTTCTTT.

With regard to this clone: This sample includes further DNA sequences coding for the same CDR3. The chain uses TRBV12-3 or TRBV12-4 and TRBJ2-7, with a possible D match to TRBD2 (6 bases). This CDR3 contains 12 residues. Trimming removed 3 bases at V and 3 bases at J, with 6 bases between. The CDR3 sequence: CASSLRGYEQYF. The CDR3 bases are TGTGCCAGCAGTTTGCGGGGCTACGAGCAGTACTTC.

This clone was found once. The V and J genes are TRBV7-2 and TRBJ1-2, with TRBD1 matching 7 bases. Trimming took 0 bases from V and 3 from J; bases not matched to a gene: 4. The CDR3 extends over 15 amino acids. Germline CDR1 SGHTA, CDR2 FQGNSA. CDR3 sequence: CASSLAQGFDYGYTF. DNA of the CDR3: TGTGCCAGCAGCTTAGCACAGGGGTTCGACTATGGCTACACCTTC.